The 27 T cell receptor beta chains reported below all come from one sample, sequenced in a study of control samples from healthy donors and cancer patients. Sequenced by immunoSEQ multiplex PCR; TCRdb stores in-frame clones only, minus some. The sample carries 200,000 or so clones, roughly nine tenths recorded once. Sequencing was carried out using blood. All receptors come from a man aged 25 to 45 in good health.

The table lists this clone with a count of one. The chain carries TRBV6-1 and TRBJ1-3; D is possibly TRBD1 (5 bases). V shed 3 bases and J shed 0 bases, with 15 bases lying between them. The germline gives CDR1 MNHNS, CDR2 SASEGT. The CDR3 has 17 amino acids. CDR3 loop: CASSDLSGGFSGNTIYF. CDR3 coding DNA: TGTGCCAGCAGTGATCTTTCCGGGGGTTTCTCTGGAAACACCATATATTTT.

This sequence joins TRBV3-1 (or the pseudogene TRBV3-2) and TRBJ2-1; D gene uncertain. The V gene's germline CDR1 is LGHDT and CDR2 YNNKEL (reference sequence). V shed 1 base and J shed 0 bases, with 7 bases lying between them. CDR3 length equals 15 residues. The DNA for the CDR3 is TGTGCCAGCAGCCAAGGGACGGTCTCCTACAATGAGCAGTTCTTC. This codes for CASSQGTVSYNEQFF.

The chain employs TRBV15 and TRBJ2-3; D uncertain. The CDR3 sequence is 14 residues long. The ends were cut back, 6 bases at V and 0 bases at J, with 10 bases in the middle. CDR1 LNHNV and CDR2 YYDKDF come from the germline V gene (reference sequence). CDR3: CATRSTTSTDTQYF. The CDR3 region has the DNA TGTGCCACCAGGTCGACAACTAGCACAGATACGCAGTATTTT.

The rearrangement links TRBV30 to TRBJ1-4; 9 bases match TRBD1. This CDR3 is 15 amino acids long. Trimming removed 4 bases from V and 5 bases from J; junction bases left unmatched: 8. CDR1 and CDR2 from the germline V gene are GTSNPN and SVGIG (reference sequence). The CDR3, as DNA: TGTGCCTGGAACGCCTTGGGACAGGGAAATGAAAAACTGTTTTTT. Translated: CAWNALGQGNEKLFF.

The CDR3 sequence: CASSSEGQGHGYTF. In DNA, the CDR3 is TGTGCCAGCAGCTCAGAGGGTCAGGGGCACGGCTACACCTTC. J is TRBJ1-2 and V is TRBV9, with TRBD1 as a possible D gene (6 bases). Trimming cost V 4 bases and J 8 bases, with 18 bases left between them. The CDR3 consists of 14 residues. Germline V gene lookup returns CDR1 SGDLS and CDR2 YYNGEE.

Only one count was recorded for this clone. The chain uses TRBV9 and TRBJ1-1, with D possibly matching TRBD1 (6 bases). The V and J ends lost 3 bases and 4 bases respectively, with 19 bases between them. The CDR3 extends over 16 amino acids. The V gene's germline CDR1 is SGDLS and CDR2 YYNGEE. The CDR3 protein is CASSGGEWGAATEAFF. CDR3 nucleotides: TGTGCCAGCAGCGGAGGGGAATGGGGGGCGGCCACTGAAGCTTTCTTT.

This clone occurred once. The chain joins TRBV5-6 to TRBJ1-3; D ambiguous. Germline lookup yields CDR1 SGHDT and CDR2 YYEEEE. Trimming pared 4 bases from V and 4 bases from J, leaving 3 bases between. The CDR3 has 11 amino acids. DNA of the CDR3: TGTGCCAGCAGCGTAGGAAACACCATATATTTT. Translation gives CASSVGNTIYF.

The V and J genes are TRBV25-1 and TRBJ1-4, with D maybe TRBD1 (6 bases). V lost 8 bases, J lost 5 bases, and 18 bases lay in between. Germline V gene lookup returns CDR1 MGHDK and CDR2 SYGVNS. The CDR3 is 15 residues long. This CDR3 reads CASRSWGGGNEKLFF. CDR3 in DNA: TGTGCCAGCCGCAGCTGGGGAGGGGGGAATGAAAAACTGTTTTTT.

The rearrangement links TRBV6-1 to TRBJ1-5; no firm D call. V was trimmed by 3 bases and J by 0 bases, leaving 9 bases between them. CDR3 length: 15 residues. CDR1 and CDR2 from the germline V gene are MNHNS and SASEGT. CDR3 nucleotide sequence: TGTGCCAGCAGTGAGCAGATTTATAGCAATCAGCCCCAGCATTTT. This gives the protein CASSEQIYSNQPQHF.

This chain joins TRBV25-1 and TRBJ2-2, with D perhaps TRBD1 or TRBD2 (6 bases each). The CDR3 is made up of 14 amino acids. Germline V gene data show CDR1 as MGHDK and CDR2 as SYGVNS. The V gene lost 8 bases and the J gene lost 3 bases, with 13 bases spanning the gap. This CDR3 is CASGRGLDTGELFF. CDR3 nucleotide sequence: TGTGCCAGCGGCAGGGGACTTGACACCGGGGAGCTGTTTTTT. Filled out from reference TRBV25-1 and TRBJ2-2, the complete variable domain reads EADIYQTPRYLVIGTGKKITLECSQTMGHDKMYWYQQDPGMELHLIHYSYGVNSTEKGDLSSESTVSRIRTEHFPLTLESARPSHTSQYLCASGRGLDTGELFFGEGSRLTVL.

This chain connects TRBV2 to TRBJ1-5, with D possibly being TRBD1 (5 bases). Germline V gives CDR1 SNHLY, CDR2 FYNNEI. The V and J ends lost 1 base and 6 bases respectively, with 13 bases between them. The CDR3 contains 15 residues. The CDR3 nucleotides are TGTGCCAGCAGTGAAGGGGGACGGATAAGTCAGCCCCAGCATTTT. It encodes CASSEGGRISQPQHF.

The gene calls are TRBV5-1 and TRBJ2-7; D perhaps matches TRBD1 (5 bases). Germline-derived CDR1 and CDR2 are SGHRS and YFSETQ. The V end was cut by 3 bases, the J end by 0 bases, with 16 bases between. The CDR3 consists of 16 residues. The DNA of the CDR3 is TGCGCCAGCAGCTCTGGGGCGGACGGACACTCCTACGAGCAGTACTTC. Protein sequence: CASSSGADGHSYEQYF.

The rearrangement uses TRBV30 and TRBJ2-5; 9 bases agree with TRBD1. CDR3 length: 19 amino acids. J gave up 5 bases and V 3 bases, and 22 bases lay outside the gene matches. The germline V gene has CDR1 GTSNPN and CDR2 SVGIG (reference sequence). The CDR3 sequence is CAWRGLSKGQGVILETQYF. The DNA of the CDR3 is TGTGCCTGGAGGGGACTATCGAAGGGACAGGGCGTTATTCTGGAGACCCAGTACTTC. The full variable domain, with the rest looked up from reference TRBV30 and TRBJ2-5, is SQTIHQWPATLVQPVGSPLSLECTVEGTSNPNLYWYRQAAGRGLQLLFYSVGIGQISSEVPQNLSASRPQDRQFILSSKKLLLSDSGFYLCAWRGLSKGQGVILETQYFGPGTRLLVL.

The genes are TRBV10-3 and TRBJ1-1, with 7 bases lining up with TRBD1. Germline assignment: CDR1 ENHRY and CDR2 SYGVKD. This CDR3 region has 16 residues. Trimming took 3 bases from V and 1 from J; bases not matched to a gene: 8. For the CDR3, the DNA is TGTGCCATCAGTGACCCGAACCGACAGGGGAACACTGAAGCTTTCTTT. This sequence encodes CAISDPNRQGNTEAFF.

The genes are TRBV19 and TRBJ1-1; 7 bases match TRBD1. Germline-derived CDR1 and CDR2 are LNHDA and SQIVND (reference sequence). V shed 4 bases and J 0 bases; nucleotides not matched to a gene: 11. CDR3 length: 17 residues. The chain's CDR3 is CASSTSGGFLMNTEAFF. The CDR3 nucleotides read TGTGCCAGTAGTACATCAGGGGGTTTTTTAATGAACACTGAAGCTTTCTTT.

This chain links TRBV19 with TRBJ2-1, with 15 bases identical to TRBD2. The CDR3 runs to 18 residues. After removal of 6 bases from V and 0 bases from J, the junction contained 6 bases not matched to a gene. CDR1 and CDR2 from the germline V gene are LNHDA and SQIVND (reference sequence). This CDR3 reads CASSRGLAGGISYNEQFF. Written as DNA, the CDR3 is TGTGCCAGTAGCAGGGGACTAGCGGGGGGAATCTCCTACAATGAGCAGTTCTTC.

This clone was counted between two and nine times. The V call is TRBV19, the J call TRBJ2-3; D ambiguous. Germline V gene sequence: CDR1 LNHDA, CDR2 SQIVND (reference sequence). V was cut by 6 bases and J by 2 bases, with 6 bases left in between. This CDR3 has 12 residues. The CDR3, as DNA: TGTGCCAGTAGAAGCGACACAGATACGCAGTATTTT. Protein sequence: CASRSDTDTQYF.

The table lists this clone with a count of one. The chain joins TRBV2 to TRBJ1-5, with TRBD1 as a possible D gene (6 bases). V lost 6 bases and J lost 1, with 13 bases in between. The V gene's germline CDR1 is SNHLY and CDR2 FYNNEI. The CDR3 has 15 residues. The CDR3 region has the DNA TGTGCCAGCAGCCCCCGGGGGGCAAGCAATCAGCCCCAGCATTTT. Protein product: CASSPRGASNQPQHF.

This chain uses TRBV7-6 with TRBJ2-3; 9 nucleotides match TRBD2. The CDR3 is 16 residues long. The germline V gene encodes CDR1 SGHVS and CDR2 FNYEAQ. The ends lost 5 bases at V and 0 bases at J; junction bases unmatched: 6. CDR3 sequence (DNA): TGTGCCAGCAGCGCGTTAGCGGGGGTTAGCACAGATACGCAGTATTTT. Protein product: CASSALAGVSTDTQYF.

This rearrangement joins TRBV6-1 to TRBJ1-5; D uncertain. Trimming took off 2 bases at V and 6 bases at J, with 11 bases between the two ends. Germline CDR1 is MNHNS and CDR2 is SASEGT. The CDR3 spans 14 residues. CDR3 DNA sequence: TGTGCCAGCAGTGAATGGCTAGGGAGTCAGCCCCAGCATTTT. Translation gives CASSEWLGSQPQHF.

The V call is TRBV7-9, the J call TRBJ2-3; no reliable D call. CDR1 and CDR2 from the germline V gene are SEHNR and FQNEAQ (reference sequence). The length of the CDR3 is 14 residues. Trimming left V 0 bases short and J 3 bases short, with 7 bases between. The CDR3 DNA follows: TGTGCCAGCAGCTTAGCGCGGAATACAGATACGCAGTATTTT. As protein: CASSLARNTDTQYF. Using reference TRBV7-9 and TRBJ2-3 for the parts outside the CDR3, the full variable domain is DTGVSQNPRHKITKRGQNVTFRCDPISEHNRLYWYRQTLGQGPEFLTYFQNEAQLEKSRLLSDRFSAERPKGSFSTLEIQRTEQGDSAMYLCASSLARNTDTQYFGPGTRLTVL.

This chain links TRBV10-3 with TRBJ1-6; the match to TRBD1 covers 9 bases. The germline CDR1 and CDR2 sequences are ENHRY and SYGVKD. The CDR3 is 15 residues long. With 7 bases clipped from V and 7 bases from J, the junction kept 8 bases outside the gene matches. CDR3 sequence: CAINDQGQGNSPLHF. CDR3 nucleotides: TGTGCCATCAACGACCAGGGACAGGGAAATTCACCCCTCCACTTT.

This clone was seen a few times. The V call is TRBV7-9, the J call TRBJ1-1; maybe TRBD1 (6 bases). Per the germline V gene, CDR1 is SEHNR and CDR2 is FQNEAQ (reference sequence). The V end was cut by 5 bases, the J end by 1 base, with 17 bases between. This CDR3 is 16 amino acids long. CDR3 in DNA: TGTGCCAGCAGCCCACTAGGGGGGAGACAGAACACTGAAGCTTTCTTT. Amino acid sequence: CASSPLGGRQNTEAFF.

The V and J genes are TRBV27 and TRBJ1-5, with a possible D match to TRBD1 (5 bases). The V gene's germline CDR1 is MNHEY and CDR2 SMNVEV (reference sequence). V was clipped by 3 bases and J by 2 bases, with 8 bases between them. The CDR3 contains 14 residues. CDR3: CASSLGRGNQPQHF. The DNA for the CDR3 is TGTGCCAGCAGTTTGGGCAGGGGCAATCAGCCCCAGCATTTT.

J is TRBJ1-2 and V is TRBV18, with 7 bases aligning to TRBD1. Trimming removed 3 bases from V and 2 bases from J; junction bases left unmatched: 3. Germline CDR1 KGHSH, CDR2 LQKENI. The CDR3 extends over 14 amino acids. CDR3 coding DNA: TGTGCCAGCTCACCGGGACAGATAAACTATGGCTACACCTTC. As protein: CASSPGQINYGYTF.

The V call is TRBV3-1 (or the pseudogene TRBV3-2), the J call TRBJ2-1; D may be TRBD2 (5 bases). V lost 1 base, J lost 5 bases, and 12 bases lay in between. There are 15 residues in the CDR3. Germline V gene data show CDR1 as LGHDT and CDR2 as YNNKEL (reference sequence). The CDR3 loop reads CASSQAAGAHNEQFF. DNA of the CDR3: TGTGCCAGCAGCCAAGCCGCGGGCGCCCACAATGAGCAGTTCTTC.

In its sample, this clone was seen a few times. This chain connects TRBV14 to TRBJ1-2; D gene ambiguous. Germline V gives CDR1 SGHDN, CDR2 FVKESK. The CDR3 extends over 13 amino acids. The V and J ends lost 4 bases and 8 bases respectively, with 14 bases between them. Here the CDR3 DNA reads TGTGCCAGCAGCCCAAACCTAGGGAACGGCTACACCTTC. It codes for CASSPNLGNGYTF.